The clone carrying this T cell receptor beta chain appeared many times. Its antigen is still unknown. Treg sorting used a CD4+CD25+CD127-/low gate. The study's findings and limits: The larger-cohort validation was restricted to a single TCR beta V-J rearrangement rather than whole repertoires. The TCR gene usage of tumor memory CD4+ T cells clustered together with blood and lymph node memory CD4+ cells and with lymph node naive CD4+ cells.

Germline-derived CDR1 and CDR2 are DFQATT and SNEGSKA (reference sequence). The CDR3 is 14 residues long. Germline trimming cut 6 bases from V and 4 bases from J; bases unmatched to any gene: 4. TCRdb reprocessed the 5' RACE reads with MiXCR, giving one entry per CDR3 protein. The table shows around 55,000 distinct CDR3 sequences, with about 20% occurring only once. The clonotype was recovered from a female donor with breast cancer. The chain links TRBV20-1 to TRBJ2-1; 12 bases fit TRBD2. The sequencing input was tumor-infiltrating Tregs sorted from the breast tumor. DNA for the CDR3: TGCAGTGCCGATCTAGCGGGAGGGTACAATGAGCAGTTCTTC. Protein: CSADLAGGYNEQFF.